One and the same sample provided the 2 T cell receptor beta chains below, sequenced in a study of OX40 agonist ivuxolimab in advanced cancers. TCRdb's copy holds only in-frame clones and misses some; the assay was immunoSEQ multiplex PCR. The top ten hold 0.5% to 0.7% of the sample, which has under 150,000 clones, 75% to 90% seen once. The sequencing here drew on CD4+ or CD8+ T cells sorted from blood, taken in a trial of the OX40 agonist ivuxolimab. These receptors were obtained from an adult with an advanced solid tumor such as melanoma, head and neck, liver or kidney cancer.

The chain combines TRBV19 with TRBJ2-7; no reliable D call. V gave up 5 bases and J gave up 5 bases, with 13 bases separating them. The CDR3 loop spans 13 amino acids. Looked up from germline, CDR1 is LNHDA and CDR2 is SQIVND (reference sequence). This chain's CDR3 is CASSYAIRDEQYF. The CDR3 DNA sequence: TGTGCCAGTAGTTACGCGATCCGAGACGAGCAGTACTTC. Looking up the rest from reference TRBV19 and TRBJ2-7 gives the full variable domain: DGGITQSPKYLFRKEGQNVTLSCEQNLNHDAMYWYRQDPGQGLRLIYYSQIVNDFQKGDIAEGYSVSREKKESFPLTVTSAQKNPTAFYLCASSYAIRDEQYFGPGTRLTVT.

The gene calls are TRBV9 and TRBJ2-2; no firm D call. Trimming cost V 0 bases and J 0 bases, with 9 bases left between them. CDR1 and CDR2 (germline): SGDLS, YYNGEE. The CDR3 has 16 amino acids. The CDR3 nucleotides are TGTGCCAGCAGCGTAGTTAGCACCGCGAACACCGGGGAGCTGTTTTTT. It encodes CASSVVSTANTGELFF.